This T cell receptor (beta chain) was profiled in a study of early stage breast cancer tumors. Study context: ER+/PR+/HER2- status applied to about 80% of the 16 invasive breast tumors. Roughly 9.4-fold was the mean read coverage per sample. Overall study results and limits: Compared with adjacent normal breast tissue, tumors showed roughly 2.5-fold greater T cell density and higher clonality. Bulk DNA sequencing of unsorted cells missed chain pairing and markers.

A remark on this clone: Its antigen remains unidentified.

Trimming removed 5 bases from V and 2 bases from J; junction bases left unmatched: 7. There are 17 residues in the CDR3. Per germline, CDR1 SGHNT and CDR2 YYREEE (reference sequence). Data came from immunoSEQ multiplex PCR; TCRdb stores just in-frame clones and leaves some out. Here the sample spans about 14,000 clones, 70% to 80% being singletons. The rearrangement joins TRBV5-4 to TRBJ2-2, with 12 bases fitting TRBD2. The sample comprised normal breast tissue next to the tumor. The receptor was isolated from a person between 50 and 60 years old with breast cancer. CDR3 in DNA: TGTGCCAGCAGTCCCGGGACTAGCGGGTTCAACACCGGGGAGCTGTTTTTT. Translating gives CASSPGTSGFNTGELFF.